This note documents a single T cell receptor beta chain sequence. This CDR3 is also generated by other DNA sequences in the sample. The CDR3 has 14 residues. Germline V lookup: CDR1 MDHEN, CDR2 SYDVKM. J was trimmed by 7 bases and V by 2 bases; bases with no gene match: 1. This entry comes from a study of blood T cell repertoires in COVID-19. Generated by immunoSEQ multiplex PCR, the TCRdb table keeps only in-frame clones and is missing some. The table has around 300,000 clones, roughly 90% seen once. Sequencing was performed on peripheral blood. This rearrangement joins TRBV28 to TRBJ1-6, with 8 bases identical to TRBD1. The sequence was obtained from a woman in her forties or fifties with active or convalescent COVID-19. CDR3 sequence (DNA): TGTGCCAGCAGTTTAGCAGGGGGCAATTCACCCCTCCACTTT. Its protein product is CASSLAGGNSPLHF.